These T cell receptor beta chains were read from a single sample in a study of control samples from healthy donors and cancer patients. Sequencing was performed with immunoSEQ multiplex PCR; in TCRdb, only in-frame clones are kept and a portion is missing. The data show about 180,000 clones, with roughly nine tenths seen just once and 1.3% to 1.5% held by the top ten. Input material: blood. The receptors were gathered from a man aged 25 to 45 in good health. CDR3s include the opening cysteine and the closing phenylalanine or tryptophan. A D gene is named only where the DNA matches it firmly. The size field is filled for only some rows; it gives once, few, many or a size class.

>TRBV29-1|-|TRBJ1-2|-|14
CSVEDRRPTGGYTF
TGCAGCGTTGAAGATCGGAGACCTACAGGGGGCTACACCTTC
>TRBV12-3/TRBV12-4|-|TRBJ1-1|-|13
CASSLWGLSEAFF
TGTGCCAGCAGTTTATGGGGATTGTCTGAAGCTTTCTTT
>TRBV27|-|TRBJ1-2|-|13
CASSYSATYGYTF
TGTGCCAGCAGTTACAGTGCCACCTATGGCTACACCTTC
>TRBV7-9|-|TRBJ2-7|TRBD2|14
CASSPTSGMYEQYF
TGTGCCAGCAGCCCCACTAGCGGGATGTACGAGCAGTACTTC
>TRBV28|-|TRBJ1-1|TRBD1|17
CASSPLGQPTMNTEAFF
TGTGCCAGCAGCCCCCTGGGACAGCCTACTATGAACACTGAAGCTTTCTTT
>TRBV5-4|-|TRBJ2-7|TRBD2|15
CASSLGLAGGAEQYF
TGTGCCAGCAGCTTGGGGCTAGCGGGGGGGGCAGAGCAGTACTTC
>TRBV29-1|-|TRBJ1-1|-|16
CSVSISGGLQNTEAFF
TGCAGCGTTTCGATATCGGGGGGGCTACAGAACACTGAAGCTTTCTTT
>TRBV6-2/TRBV6-3|-|TRBJ2-2|TRBD2|15
CASSSSGLATGELFF
TGTGCCAGCAGTTCCTCGGGACTAGCAACCGGGGAGCTGTTTTTT
>TRBV28|once|TRBJ2-3|TRBD2|15
CASRDGGRAADTQYF
TGTGCCAGCAGGGATGGTGGGAGGGCCGCAGATACGCAGTATTTT
>TRBV5-4|-|TRBJ2-1|-|12
CASSLFYNEQFF
TGTGCCAGCAGCTTGTTTTACAATGAGCAGTTCTTC
>TRBV30|-|TRBJ1-6|-|15
CAWNIRDSYNSPLHF
TGTGCCTGGAATATTCGGGACTCCTATAATTCACCCCTCCACTTT
>TRBV30|-|TRBJ1-1|-|12
CAWNKEGAEAFF
TGTGCCTGGAATAAAGAGGGCGCTGAAGCTTTCTTT
>TRBV25-1|-|TRBJ1-1|-|14
CASSEYGGGTEAFF
TGTGCCAGCAGTGAATACGGGGGGGGCACTGAAGCTTTCTTT
>TRBV18|-|TRBJ1-1|-|16
CASSPTDNGRNTEAFF
TGTGCCAGCTCACCTACTGATAACGGGCGAAACACTGAAGCTTTCTTT
>TRBV28|-|TRBJ1-2|-|16
CASSLFPDGRGRGYTF
TGTGCCAGCAGTCTGTTCCCGGACGGCCGGGGCCGGGGCTACACCTTC
>TRBV6-6|-|TRBJ1-1|TRBD1|14
CASSYGRGRTEAFF
TGTGCCAGCAGTTACGGGAGGGGGCGGACTGAAGCTTTCTTT
>TRBV28|once|TRBJ2-7|-|12
CASSLQGYEQYF
TGTGCCAGCAGTCTACAGGGCTACGAGCAGTACTTC
>TRBV5-5|-|TRBJ1-5|-|14
CASSLEGGRQPQHF
TGTGCCAGCAGCTTGGAGGGGGGACGTCAGCCCCAGCATTTT
>TRBV18|-|TRBJ1-4|-|14
CASSLLATNEKLFF
TGTGCCAGCTCCCTGCTGGCAACTAATGAAAAACTGTTTTTT
>TRBV15|once|TRBJ1-1|TRBD1|15
CATSERGQGDLEAFF
TGTGCCACCAGCGAAAGGGGACAGGGGGATCTTGAAGCTTTCTTT